This T cell receptor beta chain was captured in a study of human T cells and chemical hapten exposure. TCRdb analysed the RACE reads with MiXCR anew, one entry per CDR3 protein. The sample has about 55,000 distinct CDR3 sequences; 8.5% to 10% are singletons. Time point defined: patch test 2, 6 weeks after DPC sensitization. Treatment: therapeutic diphenylcyclopropenone sensitization with weekly scalp DPC. Researchers sampled blood before each patch test went on. Looked up from germline, CDR1 is MNHEY and CDR2 is SVGAGI. The CDR3 sequence is 15 residues long. The ends lost 2 bases at V and 8 bases at J; junction bases unmatched: 10.

This chain connects TRBV6-5 to TRBJ1-1, with TRBD1 identical over 8 bases. This clonotype was obtained from a woman between 45 and 60 years old with alopecia areata. Some clones in this sample may be carry-over from other donors' samples. The sequenced sample was whole blood, obtained in connection with sensitization to the hapten diphenylcyclopropenone (DPC). CDR3 in amino acids: CASSYRDRLDGEAFF. CDR3 nucleotide sequence: TGTGCCAGCAGTTACCGGGACAGGCTCGACGGGGAAGCTTTCTTT.